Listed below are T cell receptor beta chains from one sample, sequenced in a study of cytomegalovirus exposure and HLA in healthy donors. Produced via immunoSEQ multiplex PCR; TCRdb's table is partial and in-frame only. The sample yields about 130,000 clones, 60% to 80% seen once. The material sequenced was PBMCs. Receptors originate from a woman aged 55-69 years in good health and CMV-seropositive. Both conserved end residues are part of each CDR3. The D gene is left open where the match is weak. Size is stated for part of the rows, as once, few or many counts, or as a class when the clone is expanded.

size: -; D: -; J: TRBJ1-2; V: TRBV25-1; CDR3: CASSEAVGPGGYTF; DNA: TGTGCCAGCAGTGAAGCAGTAGGTCCAGGCGGCTACACCTTC
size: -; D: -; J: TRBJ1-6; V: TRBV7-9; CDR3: CASSSRDGGNNSPLHF; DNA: TGTGCCAGCAGCTCACGAGACGGAGGGAATAATTCACCCCTCCACTTT
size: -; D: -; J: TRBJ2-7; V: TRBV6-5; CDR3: CASSYSIEQSYEQYF; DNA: TGTGCCAGCAGTTACTCGATCGAACAGTCCTACGAGCAGTACTTC
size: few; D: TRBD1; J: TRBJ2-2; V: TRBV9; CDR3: CASSVGQGGELFF; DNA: TGTGCCAGCAGCGTAGGACAGGGCGGGGAGCTGTTTTTT
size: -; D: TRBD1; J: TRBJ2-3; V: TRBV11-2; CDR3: CASSFGQGTDTQYF; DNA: TGTGCCAGCAGCTTCGGACAGGGCACAGATACGCAGTATTTT
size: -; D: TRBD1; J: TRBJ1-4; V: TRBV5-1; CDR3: CASSLDGTGPQRLFF; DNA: TGCGCCAGCAGCTTGGATGGGACAGGGCCCCAACGGCTGTTTTTT
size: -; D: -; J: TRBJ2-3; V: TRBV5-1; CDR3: CASSPFFGTDTQYF; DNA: TGCGCCAGCAGCCCTTTTTTTGGCACAGATACGCAGTATTTT
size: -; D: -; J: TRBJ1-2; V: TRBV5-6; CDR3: CASSWRATRDYGYTF; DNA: TGTGCCAGCAGCTGGAGGGCCACCAGGGACTATGGCTACACCTTC
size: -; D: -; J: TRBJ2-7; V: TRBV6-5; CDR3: CAASGHNSYEQYF; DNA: TGTGCCGCCTCGGGACACAACTCCTACGAGCAGTACTTC
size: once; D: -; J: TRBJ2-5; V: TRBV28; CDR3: CATSGGAVKETQYF; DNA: TGTGCCACCTCGGGCGGGGCCGTGAAAGAGACCCAGTACTTC
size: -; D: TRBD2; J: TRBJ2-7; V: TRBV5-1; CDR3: CASSYGSGGPYEQYF; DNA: TGCGCCAGCAGCTACGGTAGCGGGGGCCCCTACGAGCAGTACTTC
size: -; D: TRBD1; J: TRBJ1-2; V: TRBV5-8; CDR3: CASSSRQGNYGYTF; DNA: TGTGCCAGCAGCTCGCGACAGGGGAACTATGGCTACACCTTC
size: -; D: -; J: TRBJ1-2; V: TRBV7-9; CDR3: CSSSLGEGVNYGYTF; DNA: TGTTCCAGCAGCTTAGGTGAAGGGGTTAACTATGGCTACACCTTC
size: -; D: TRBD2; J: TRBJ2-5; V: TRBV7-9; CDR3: CTSSSGTSGGGTQYF; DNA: TGTACCAGCAGCTCCGGGACTAGCGGGGGTGGGACCCAGTACTTC
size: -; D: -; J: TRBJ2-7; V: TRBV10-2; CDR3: CASSRAQGLSYEQYF; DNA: TGCGCCAGCAGTAGGGCGCAGGGCCTATCCTACGAGCAGTACTTC
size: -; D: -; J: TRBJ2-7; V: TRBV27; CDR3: CASSVLNSYEQYF; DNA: TGTGCCAGCAGTGTACTAAACTCCTACGAGCAGTACTTC
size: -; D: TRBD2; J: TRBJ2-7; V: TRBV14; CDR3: CASSQEKGLMGEQYF; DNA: TGTGCCAGCAGCCAAGAGAAGGGACTAATGGGGGAGCAGTACTTC
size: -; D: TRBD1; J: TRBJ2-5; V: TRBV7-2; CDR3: CASSLGQWRETQYF; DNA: TGTGCCAGCAGCTTGGGACAGTGGAGGGAGACCCAGTACTTC
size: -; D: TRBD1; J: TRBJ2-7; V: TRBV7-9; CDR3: CASSLLGQDYSYEQYF; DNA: TGTGCCAGCAGCTTGTTGGGACAGGACTACTCCTACGAGCAGTACTTC
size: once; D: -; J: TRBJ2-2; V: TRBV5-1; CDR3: CASSPWTSTSGELFF; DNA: TGCGCCAGCAGCCCTTGGACAAGTACTTCCGGGGAGCTGTTTTTT
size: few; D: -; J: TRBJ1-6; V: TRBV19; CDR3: CASSTSGRGSVSPLHF; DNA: TGTGCCAGTAGTACCTCAGGCAGGGGAAGTGTTTCACCCCTCCACTTT
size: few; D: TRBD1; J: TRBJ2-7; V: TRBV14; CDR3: CASTWDSSYEQYF; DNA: TGTGCCAGCACCTGGGACAGTTCCTACGAGCAGTACTTC
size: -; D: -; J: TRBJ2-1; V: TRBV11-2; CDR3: CASSQGSYNEQFF; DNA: TGTGCCAGCTCCCAGGGCTCCTACAATGAGCAGTTCTTC
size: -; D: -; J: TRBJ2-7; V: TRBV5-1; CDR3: CASSRLDSYEQYF; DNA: TGCGCCAGCAGCCGCCTGGACAGCTACGAGCAGTACTTC
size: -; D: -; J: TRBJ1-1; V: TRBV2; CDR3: CASSKERNTEAFF; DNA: TGTGCCAGCAGTAAGGAGAGGAACACTGAAGCTTTCTTT
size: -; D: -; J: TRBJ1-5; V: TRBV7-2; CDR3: CASSFYMGGDQPQHF; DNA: TGTGCCAGCAGCTTCTACATGGGGGGGGATCAGCCCCAGCATTTT
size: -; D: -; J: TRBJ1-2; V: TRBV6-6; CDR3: CASNTGNYGYTF; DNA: TGTGCCAGCAATACAGGGAACTATGGCTACACCTTC
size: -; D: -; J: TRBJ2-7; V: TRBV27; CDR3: CASALRGRGQYF; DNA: TGTGCCAGCGCCCTCAGGGGAAGGGGGCAGTACTTC
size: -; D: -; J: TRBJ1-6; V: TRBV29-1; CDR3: CSVARTPNSPLHF; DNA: TGCAGCGTTGCTAGGACACCTAATTCACCCCTCCACTTT
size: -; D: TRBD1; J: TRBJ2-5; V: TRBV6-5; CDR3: CASCRETGGQETQYF; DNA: TGTGCCAGCTGTCGTGAGACAGGGGGCCAAGAGACCCAGTACTTC
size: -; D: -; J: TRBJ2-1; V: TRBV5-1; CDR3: CASSWGGEYNEQFF; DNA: TGCGCCAGCAGCTGGGGGGGCGAGTACAATGAGCAGTTCTTC
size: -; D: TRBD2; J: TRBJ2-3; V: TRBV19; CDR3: CASSILSGGDTQYF; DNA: TGTGCCAGTAGTATCCTTAGCGGGGGAGATACGCAGTATTTT
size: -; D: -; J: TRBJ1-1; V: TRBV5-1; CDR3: CASRGAENTEAFF; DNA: TGCGCCAGCCGGGGAGCAGAGAACACTGAAGCTTTCTTT
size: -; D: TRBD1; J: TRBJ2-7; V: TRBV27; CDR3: CASSLGQVPSYEQYF; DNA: TGTGCCAGCAGTCTCGGACAGGTTCCCTCCTACGAGCAGTACTTC
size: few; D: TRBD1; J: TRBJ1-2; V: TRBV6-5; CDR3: CASTLRDRGYGYTF; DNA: TGTGCCAGCACCCTCCGGGACAGGGGGTATGGCTACACCTTC
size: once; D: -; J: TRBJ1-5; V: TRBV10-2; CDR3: CASRKTDGDGNQPQHF; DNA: TGCGCCAGTCGTAAAACGGACGGGGATGGCAATCAGCCCCAGCATTTT
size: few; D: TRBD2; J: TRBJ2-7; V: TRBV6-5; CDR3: CANTRGRGGGYEQYF; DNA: TGTGCCAACACCCGTGGGCGGGGGGGCGGATACGAGCAGTACTTC
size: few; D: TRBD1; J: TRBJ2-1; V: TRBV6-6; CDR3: CASGDRTLYNEQFF; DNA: TGTGCCAGCGGGGACAGGACCCTCTACAATGAGCAGTTCTTC
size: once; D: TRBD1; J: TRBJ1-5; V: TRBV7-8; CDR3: CASSLVGLGQGAYQPQHF; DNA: TGTGCCAGCAGCTTAGTCGGGTTGGGACAGGGGGCCTATCAGCCCCAGCATTTT
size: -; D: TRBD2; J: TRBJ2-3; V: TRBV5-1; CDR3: CASSPGLAGGRGDTQYF; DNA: TGCGCCAGCAGCCCCGGACTAGCGGGGGGGCGGGGAGATACGCAGTATTTT
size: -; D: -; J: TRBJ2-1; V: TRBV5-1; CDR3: CASSPFTSTVGAGNEQFF; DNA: TGCGCCAGCAGCCCGTTCACCTCGACGGTGGGGGCGGGCAATGAGCAGTTCTTC
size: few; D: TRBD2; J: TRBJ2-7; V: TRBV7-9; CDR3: CASSYLSSGGNDEQYF; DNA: TGTGCCAGCAGCTATCTTAGTAGCGGGGGCAACGACGAGCAGTACTTC
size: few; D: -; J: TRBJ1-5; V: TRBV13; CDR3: CASSLEGSNQPQHF; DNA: TGTGCCAGCAGCCTCGAGGGTAGCAATCAGCCCCAGCATTTT
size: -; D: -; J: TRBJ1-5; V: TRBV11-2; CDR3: CASSLVGQSQHF; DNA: TGTGCCAGCAGCTTAGTGGGCCAGTCCCAGCATTTT
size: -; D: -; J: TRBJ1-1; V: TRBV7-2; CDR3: CASSFEANTEAFF; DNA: TGTGCCAGCAGCTTCGAGGCGAACACTGAAGCTTTCTTT
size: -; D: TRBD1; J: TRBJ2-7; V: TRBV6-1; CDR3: CATQTGVNEQYF; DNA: TGTGCCACGCAGACAGGGGTCAACGAGCAGTACTTC
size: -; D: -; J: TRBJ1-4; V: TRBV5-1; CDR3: CASSVQRLDNEKLFF; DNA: TGCGCCAGCAGTGTTCAGCGACTCGATAATGAAAAACTGTTTTTT
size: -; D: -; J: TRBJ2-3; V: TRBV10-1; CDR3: CAGLTPTDTQYF; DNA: TGCGCCGGGTTGACACCCACAGATACGCAGTATTTT
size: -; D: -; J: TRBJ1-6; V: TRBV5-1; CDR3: CASSLSTPGLGNSPLHF; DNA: TGCGCCAGCAGCTTGTCGACTCCAGGGTTGGGTAATTCACCCCTCCACTTT
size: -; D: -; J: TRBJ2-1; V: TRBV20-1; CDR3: CSAQYNEQFF; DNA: TGCAGTGCCCAGTACAATGAGCAGTTCTTC
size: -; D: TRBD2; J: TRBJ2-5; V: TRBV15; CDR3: CATSRGLAGGPQETQYF; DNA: TGTGCCACCAGCAGAGGGCTAGCGGGGGGGCCCCAAGAGACCCAGTACTTC
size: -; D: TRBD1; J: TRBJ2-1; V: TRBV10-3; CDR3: CAISGSGGPLDREQFF; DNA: TGTGCCATCAGTGGCTCAGGGGGCCCCCTTGACAGGGAGCAGTTCTTC
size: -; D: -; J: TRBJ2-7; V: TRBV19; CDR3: CASSIDRGGRHEQYF; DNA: TGTGCCAGTAGTATAGATCGAGGAGGGAGACACGAGCAGTACTTC
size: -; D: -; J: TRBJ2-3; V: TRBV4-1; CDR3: CASSQDRVGATDTQYF; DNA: TGCGCCAGCAGCCAAGATCGGGTGGGGGCTACGGATACGCAGTATTTT
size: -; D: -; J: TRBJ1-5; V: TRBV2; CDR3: CASRLNQPQHF; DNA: TGTGCCAGCAGGCTAAATCAGCCCCAGCATTTT
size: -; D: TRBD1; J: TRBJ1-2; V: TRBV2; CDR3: CASTPDRGRVGYGYTF; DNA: TGTGCCAGCACCCCGGACAGGGGAAGAGTCGGATATGGCTACACCTTC
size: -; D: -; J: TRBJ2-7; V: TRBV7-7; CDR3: CASSAVWHEQYF; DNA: TGTGCCAGCAGCGCCGTTTGGCACGAGCAGTACTTC
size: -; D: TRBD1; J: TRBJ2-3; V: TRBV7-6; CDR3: CASSLFTGGPGTDTQYF; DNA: TGTGCCAGCAGCTTATTCACAGGGGGCCCTGGCACAGATACGCAGTATTTT
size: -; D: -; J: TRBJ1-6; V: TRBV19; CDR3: CASILRADYNSPPHF; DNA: TGTGCCAGTATTCTGCGGGCGGACTATAATTCACCCCCCCACTTT